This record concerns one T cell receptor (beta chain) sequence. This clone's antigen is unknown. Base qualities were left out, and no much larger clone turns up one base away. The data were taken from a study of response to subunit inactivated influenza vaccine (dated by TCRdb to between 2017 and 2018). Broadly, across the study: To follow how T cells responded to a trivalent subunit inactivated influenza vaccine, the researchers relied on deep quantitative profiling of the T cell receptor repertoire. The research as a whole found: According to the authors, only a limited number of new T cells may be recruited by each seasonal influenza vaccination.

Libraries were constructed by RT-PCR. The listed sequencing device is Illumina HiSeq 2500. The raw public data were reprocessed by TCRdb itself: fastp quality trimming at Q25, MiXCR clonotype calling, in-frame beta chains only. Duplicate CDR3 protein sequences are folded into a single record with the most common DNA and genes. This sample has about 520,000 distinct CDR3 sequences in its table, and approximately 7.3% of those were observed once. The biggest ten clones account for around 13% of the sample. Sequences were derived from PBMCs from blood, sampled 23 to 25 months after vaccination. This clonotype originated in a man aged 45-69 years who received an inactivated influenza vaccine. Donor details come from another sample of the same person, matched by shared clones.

The DNA is as follows: TGTGCCAGCAGCCAGAGGGGGCACGGGGAGCTGTTTTTT. It translates as CASSQRGHGELFF. The rearranged chain carries TRBV7-6 and TRBJ2-2; the junction holds 7 bases that match TRBD1. The CDR3, cysteine through phenylalanine, is 13 amino acids long. Solely the CDR3 DNA is kept, with 39 bases framed from the first base. Here V drops 5 bases and J drops 7 bases, and the junction holds 4 bases not matched to any gene. The germline V gene provides CDR1 SGHVS and CDR2 FNYEAQ.